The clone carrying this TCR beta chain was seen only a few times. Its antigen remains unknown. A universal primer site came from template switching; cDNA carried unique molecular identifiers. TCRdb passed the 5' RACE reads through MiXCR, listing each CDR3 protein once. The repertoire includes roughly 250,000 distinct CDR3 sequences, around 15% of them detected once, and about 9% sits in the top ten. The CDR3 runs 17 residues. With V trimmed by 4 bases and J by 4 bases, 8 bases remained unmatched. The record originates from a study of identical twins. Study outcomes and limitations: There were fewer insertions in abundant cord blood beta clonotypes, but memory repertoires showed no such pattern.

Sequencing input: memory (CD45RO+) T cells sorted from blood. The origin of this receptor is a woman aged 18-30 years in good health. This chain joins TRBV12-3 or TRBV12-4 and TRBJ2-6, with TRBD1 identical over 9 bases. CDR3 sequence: CASSSGTGLSGANVLTF. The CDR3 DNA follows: TGTGCCAGCAGTTCCGGGACAGGGTTGTCCGGGGCCAACGTCCTGACTTTC.